The entry below gives a single T cell receptor beta chain sequence along with its context. The CDR3 has 12 residues. Germline V gives CDR1 SGHRS, CDR2 YFSETQ. Trimming took off 4 bases at V and 6 bases at J, with 11 bases between the two ends. Participants reported their clinical history, and cohort assignment relied on those reports. Symptom resolution, clearance, or two negative PCRs marked donors in Cohort 3 as recovered. These data originate in a study of blood T cell repertoires in COVID-19. Study overall: The United States, Italy and Spain supplied acute and convalescent COVID-19 samples.

Generated by immunoSEQ multiplex PCR, the TCRdb table keeps only in-frame clones and is missing some. The sample shows roughly 310,000 clones, roughly nine tenths of them seen only once. This sequence originates from a man aged 55 to 70 who had recovered from COVID-19. V usage is TRBV5-1 and J usage is TRBJ2-7; a possible D gene is TRBD2 (5 bases). Specimen: PBMCs or T cells enriched from blood (not recorded which). Here the CDR3 reads CASSQASGEQYF. The DNA for the CDR3 is TGCGCCAGCAGCCAGGCCAGCGGCGAGCAGTACTTC.